This is a list of T cell receptor beta chains from one sample in a study of tumor-infiltrating lymphocytes in primary liver carcinoma. MiXCR was run by TCRdb on the multiplex PCR reads, yielding one entry per CDR3 protein. The sample includes about 43,000 distinct CDR3 sequences, 65% to 85% of them seen just once. Sample: liver tumor tissue from sampling region 2. The receptors here all came from a man aged 40-55 years with primary liver carcinoma and hepatitis B virus infection. The CDR3 runs from the conserved cysteine through the conserved F or W. D genes are given only for firm matches. Where a row states a size, it is once, few, many or the class of an expanded clone; other rows omit it.

CDR3: CVSSLAGDNEQFF
DNA: TGTGTCAGCTCACTAGCGGGAGACAATGAGCAGTTCTTC
size: once
V: TRBV18
J: TRBJ2-1
D: TRBD2

CDR3: CASIQQTVITQYF
DNA: TGCGCCAGCATCCAACAAACGGTGATTACGCAGTATTTT
size: once
V: TRBV4-1
J: TRBJ2-3
D: .

CDR3: CASNFPGPDTQYF
DNA: TGTGCCAGCAACTTCCCAGGGCCAGATACACAGTATTTT
size: .
V: TRBV11-2
J: TRBJ2-3
D: .

CDR3: CASSSPLRNTGELLF
DNA: TGCGCCAGCAGCTCGCCTTTGCGAAACACCGGTGAGCTGCTTTTT
size: .
V: TRBV5-1
J: TRBJ2-2
D: .

CDR3: CVSSQSGDDYTF
DNA: TGCGTCAGCAGCCAATCAGGGGATGACTACACCTTC
size: .
V: TRBV4-1
J: TRBJ1-2
D: .

CDR3: CASGSGTAATHEQFF
DNA: TGTGCCAGTGGTTCCGGAACAGCGGCTACCCATGAGCAGTTCTTC
size: .
V: TRBV19
J: TRBJ2-1
D: .

CDR3: CASSMWGDRGISLSGTNVLTF
DNA: TGTGCCAGCAGCATGTGGGGAGACAGGGGCATTTCCCTCTCTGGAACCAACGTCCTGACTTTC
size: .
V: TRBV11-2
J: TRBJ2-6
D: TRBD1

CDR3: CASNDVKAGGPPYF
DNA: TGCGCCAGCAATGATGTAAAAGCGGGAGGGCCACCGTACTTC
size: .
V: TRBV28
J: TRBJ2-4
D: TRBD2

CDR3: CASSQRQGRGLDTQYF
DNA: TGTGCCAGCAGCCAACGACAGGGGAGAGGATTAGATACGCAGTATTTT
size: .
V: TRBV14
J: TRBJ2-3
D: TRBD1

CDR3: CVSSYMADTGKLFF
DNA: TGTGTCAGCAGTTACATGGCGGACACCGGGAAGCTGTTTTTT
size: .
V: TRBV6-5
J: TRBJ2-2
D: .

CDR3: CASSGGVETEALF
DNA: TGTGCCAGCAGCGGGGGGGTAGAGACTGAAGCTCTCTTT
size: .
V: TRBV7-9
J: TRBJ1-1
D: .

CDR3: CASRLQGLENQPQHF
DNA: TGTGCCAGCAGATTGCAAGGGCTAGAGAATCAGCCCCAGCATTTT
size: .
V: TRBV5-8
J: TRBJ1-5
D: .

CDR3: CAVESSVAKNIRYF
DNA: TGTGCCGTGGAGAGTTCGGTTGCCAAAAACATTCGGTACTTC
size: .
V: TRBV30
J: TRBJ2-4
D: .

CDR3: CAISPTIQSYNEQFF
DNA: TGTGCCATCAGCCCGACTATCCAATCCTACAATGAGCAGTTCTTC
size: medium-sized
V: TRBV10-3
J: TRBJ2-1
D: .

CDR3: CSASFRTSINEQFF
DNA: TGCAGTGCTAGTTTCCGGACTAGCATTAATGAGCAGTTCTTC
size: .
V: TRBV20-1
J: TRBJ2-1
D: TRBD2